This T cell receptor beta chain stems from a study of spatial heterogeneity in lung cancer. TCRdb used MiXCR to reprocess the 5' RACE reads, holding one entry per CDR3 protein. The sample lists under 150,000 distinct CDR3 sequences; 12% were seen once. Looked up from germline, CDR1 is LGHDT and CDR2 is YNNKEL (reference sequence). This CDR3 comprises 14 residues. Trimming removed 2 bases at V and 3 bases at J, with 10 bases between. Time point meaning: blood at routine non-recurrence follow-up after resection. Unsorted tumor, nontumor lung tissue or cryopreserved PBMC supplied the whole RNA. Here the sequenced sample was PBMCs, taken at follow-up. The J gene is TRBJ2-5, the V gene TRBV3-1; a weak D match, TRBD2 (5 bases). This receptor was identified in a male donor with early-stage non-small cell lung cancer. CDR3 sequence (DNA): TGTGCCAGCAGCCAAAGAGCGGAGAAAGAGACCCAGTACTTC. Its translation: CASSQRAEKETQYF.